This T cell receptor beta chain was captured in a study of cytomegalovirus exposure and HLA in healthy donors. Study background: Unique TCRs from HLA-typed donors, 70 million to 100 million of them, were held in an early data release. Study findings and constraints: Per published reports, the classifier diagnosed cytomegalovirus status with high specificity and sensitivity. Previously analyzed data showed that most TCR beta V segments were productive at a frequency of about 87% or about 30%.

60 Vbeta and 13 Jbeta primers were used in PCR. Clones were read by immunoSEQ multiplex PCR, and TCRdb kept only the in-frame ones, dropping some. This table holds under 150,000 clones, roughly four fifths found once. The CDR3 is made up of 16 amino acids. Germline V CDR1 and CDR2: SGHTA, FQGNSA. Germline trimming cut 5 bases from V and 0 bases from J; bases unmatched to any gene: 4. Unrecorded immune exposure was likely among donors, who were nominally healthy when sampled. Worth noting for this clone: The antigen remains undetermined.

This sequence was found in a male donor in good health and CMV-seronegative. What was sequenced was PBMCs. The V gene is TRBV7-2, the J gene TRBJ1-3; 10 nucleotides align to TRBD1. The CDR3 DNA reads as TGTGCCAGCAGCCCCCGGACAGGGGGCTCTGGAAACACCATATATTTT. This encodes CASSPRTGGSGNTIYF.